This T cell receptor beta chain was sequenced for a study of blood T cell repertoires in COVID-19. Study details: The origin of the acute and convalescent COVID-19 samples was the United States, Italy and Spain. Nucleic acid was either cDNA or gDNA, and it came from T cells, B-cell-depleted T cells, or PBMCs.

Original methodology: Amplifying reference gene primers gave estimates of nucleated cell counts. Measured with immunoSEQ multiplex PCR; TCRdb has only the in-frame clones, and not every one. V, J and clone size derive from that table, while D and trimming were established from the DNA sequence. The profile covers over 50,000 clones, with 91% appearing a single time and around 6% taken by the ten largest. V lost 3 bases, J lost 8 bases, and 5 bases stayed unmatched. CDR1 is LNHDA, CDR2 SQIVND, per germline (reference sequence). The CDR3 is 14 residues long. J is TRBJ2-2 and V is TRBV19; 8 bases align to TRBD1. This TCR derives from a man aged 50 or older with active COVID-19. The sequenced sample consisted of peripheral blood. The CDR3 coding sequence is TGTGCCAGTAGTATGCAGGGGGCAACTGGGGAGCTGTTTTTT. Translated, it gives CASSMQGATGELFF. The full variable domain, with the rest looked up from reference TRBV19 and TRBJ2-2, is DGGITQSPKYLFRKEGQNVTLSCEQNLNHDAMYWYRQDPGQGLRLIYYSQIVNDFQKGDIAEGYSVSREKKESFPLTVTSAQKNPTAFYLCASSMQGATGELFFGEGSRLTVL.